This T cell receptor (beta chain) was sequenced for a study of T cell repertoires in cytomegalovirus infection. For the study at large: CMV infection plus the matching HLA type was flagged by public TCR beta signatures. Study-level findings and limits: Dominating the ex vivo response were TCR beta clonotypes that were CMV-specific and HLA-C-restricted.

In germline, CDR1 is SGHNT, CDR2 YYREEE (reference sequence). The CDR3 spans 13 residues. Trimming removed 4 bases at V and 10 bases at J, with 12 bases between. Turning to this clonotype: Its antigen is unknown.

TCRdb fed the reads into MiXCR, producing one record per CDR3 protein. The table includes 250,000 or so distinct CDR3 sequences, 10% to 15% detected once. This receptor was taken from a human donor in good health (CMV status not recorded). Some clones in this sample may be carry-over from other donors' samples. This chain uses TRBV5-4 with TRBJ1-6; D is unclear. The sample taken for sequencing was PBMCs. Here the CDR3 DNA reads TGTGCCAGCAGCCAAGGACCACAGTCACCCCTCCACTTT. It translates to CASSQGPQSPLHF.